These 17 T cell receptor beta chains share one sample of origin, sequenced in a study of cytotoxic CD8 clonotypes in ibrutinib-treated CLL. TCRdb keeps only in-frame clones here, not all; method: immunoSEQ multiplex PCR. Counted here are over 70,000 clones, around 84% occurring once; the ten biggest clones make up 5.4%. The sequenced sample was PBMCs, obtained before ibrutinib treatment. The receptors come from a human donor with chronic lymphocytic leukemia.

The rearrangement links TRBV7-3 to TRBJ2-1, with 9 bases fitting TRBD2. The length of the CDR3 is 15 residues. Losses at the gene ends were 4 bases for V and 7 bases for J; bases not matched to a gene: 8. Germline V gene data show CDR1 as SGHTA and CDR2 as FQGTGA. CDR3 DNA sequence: TGTGCCAGCAGCTCAGCGGGAGGTCCCCAGAATGAGCAGTTCTTC. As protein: CASSSAGGPQNEQFF.

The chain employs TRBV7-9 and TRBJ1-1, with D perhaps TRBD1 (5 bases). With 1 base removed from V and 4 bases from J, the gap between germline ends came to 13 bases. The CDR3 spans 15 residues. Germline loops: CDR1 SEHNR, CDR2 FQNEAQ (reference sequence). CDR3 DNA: TGTGCCAGCAGCTTAGTAGGGGAATTGGGCACTGAAGCTTTCTTT. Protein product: CASSLVGELGTEAFF.

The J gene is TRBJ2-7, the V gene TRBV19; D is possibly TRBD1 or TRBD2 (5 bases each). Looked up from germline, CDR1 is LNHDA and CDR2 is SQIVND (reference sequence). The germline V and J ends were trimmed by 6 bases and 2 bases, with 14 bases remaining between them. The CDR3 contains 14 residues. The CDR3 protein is CASRWGNGPYEQYF. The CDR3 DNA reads TGTGCCAGTAGATGGGGGAACGGGCCCTACGAGCAGTACTTC.

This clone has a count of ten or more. The CDR3 DNA sequence: TGTGCCAGTAACCCAGGGGTTTTGAGCGGCTACACCTTC. Amino acids: CASNPGVLSGYTF. The chain employs TRBV19 and TRBJ1-2; D is possibly TRBD1 (6 bases). Germline loops: CDR1 LNHDA, CDR2 SQIVND (reference sequence). This CDR3 is 13 amino acids long. Trimming took off 7 bases at V and 8 bases at J, with 17 bases between the two ends.

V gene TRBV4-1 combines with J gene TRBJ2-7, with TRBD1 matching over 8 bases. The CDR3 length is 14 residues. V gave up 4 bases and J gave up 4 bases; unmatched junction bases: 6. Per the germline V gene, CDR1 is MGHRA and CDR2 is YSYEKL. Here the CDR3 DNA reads TGCGCCAGCAGCCTCGGGACAGGACCTTACGAGCAGTACTTC. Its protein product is CASSLGTGPYEQYF.

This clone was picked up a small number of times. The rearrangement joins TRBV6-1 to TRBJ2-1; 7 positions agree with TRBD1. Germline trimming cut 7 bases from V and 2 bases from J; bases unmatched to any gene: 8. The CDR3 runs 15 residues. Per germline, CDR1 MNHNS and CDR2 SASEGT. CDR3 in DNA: TGTGCCAGCATTCGGCAAGGGGGCACCTACAATGAGCAGTTCTTC. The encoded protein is CASIRQGGTYNEQFF.

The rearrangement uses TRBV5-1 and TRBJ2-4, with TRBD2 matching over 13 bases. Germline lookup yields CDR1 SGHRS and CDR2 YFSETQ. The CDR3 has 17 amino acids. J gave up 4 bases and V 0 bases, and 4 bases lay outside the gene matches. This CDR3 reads CASSLGLAGGDKNIQYF. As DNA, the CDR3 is TGCGCCAGCAGCTTGGGACTAGCGGGAGGTGATAAAAACATTCAGTACTTC. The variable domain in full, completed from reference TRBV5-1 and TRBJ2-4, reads KAGVTQTPRYLIKTRGQQVTLSCSPISGHRSVSWYQQTPGQGLQFLFEYFSETQRNKGNFPGRFSGRQFSNSRSEMNVSTLELGDSALYLCASSLGLAGGDKNIQYFGAGTRLSVL.

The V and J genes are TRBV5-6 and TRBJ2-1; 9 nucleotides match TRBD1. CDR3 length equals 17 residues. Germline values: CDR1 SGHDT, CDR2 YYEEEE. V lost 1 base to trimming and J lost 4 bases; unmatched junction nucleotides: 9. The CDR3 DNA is TGTGCCAGCAGCTTGAACTATTGGGGACAGGGATACAATGAGCAGTTCTTC. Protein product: CASSLNYWGQGYNEQFF.

The CDR3 loop reads CASSPLSPGTGAYYGYTF. The CDR3 nucleotides read TGTGCCAGTAGCCCACTCTCCCCCGGGACAGGGGCTTACTATGGCTACACCTTC. The chain employs TRBV19 and TRBJ1-2; 10 positions match TRBD1. The CDR3 contains 18 residues. With 6 bases clipped from V and 3 bases from J, the junction kept 16 bases outside the gene matches. Per germline, CDR1 LNHDA and CDR2 SQIVND (reference sequence).

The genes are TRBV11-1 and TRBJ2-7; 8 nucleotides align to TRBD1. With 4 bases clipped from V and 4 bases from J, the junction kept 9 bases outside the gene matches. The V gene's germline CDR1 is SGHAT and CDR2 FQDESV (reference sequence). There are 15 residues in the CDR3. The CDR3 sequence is CASSWTGSLTYEQYF. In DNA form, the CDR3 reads TGTGCCAGCAGCTGGACAGGGAGTTTAACGTACGAGCAGTACTTC.

The CDR3 region is CASSLVDSPEAFF. CDR3 DNA sequence: TGTGCCAGCAGCTTGGTTGACAGTCCTGAAGCTTTCTTT. This chain uses TRBV5-6 with TRBJ1-1; D might be TRBD1 (5 bases). Germline-derived CDR1 and CDR2 are SGHDT and YYEEEE. The CDR3 totals 13 residues. Trimming took off 0 bases at V and 6 bases at J, with 9 bases between the two ends.

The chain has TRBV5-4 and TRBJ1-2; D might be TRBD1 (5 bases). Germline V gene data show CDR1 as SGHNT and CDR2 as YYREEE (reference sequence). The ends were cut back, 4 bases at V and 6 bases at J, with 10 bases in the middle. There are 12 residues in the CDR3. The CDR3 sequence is CASSQQGDGYTF. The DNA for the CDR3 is TGTGCCAGCAGCCAACAAGGGGATGGCTACACCTTC.

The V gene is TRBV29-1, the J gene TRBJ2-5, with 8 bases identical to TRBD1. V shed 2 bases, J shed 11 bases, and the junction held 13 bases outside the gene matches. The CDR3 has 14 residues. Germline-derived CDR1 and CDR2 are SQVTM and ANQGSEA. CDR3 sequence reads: CSVEMGQVDSEQYF. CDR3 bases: TGCAGCGTTGAAATGGGACAGGTAGATAGTGAGCAGTACTTC. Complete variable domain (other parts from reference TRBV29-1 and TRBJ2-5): SAVISQKPSRDICQRGTSLTIQCQVDSQVTMMFWYRQQPGQSLTLIATANQGSEATYESGFVIDKFPISRPNLTFSTLTVSNMSPEDSSIYLCSVEMGQVDSEQYFGPGTRLLVL.

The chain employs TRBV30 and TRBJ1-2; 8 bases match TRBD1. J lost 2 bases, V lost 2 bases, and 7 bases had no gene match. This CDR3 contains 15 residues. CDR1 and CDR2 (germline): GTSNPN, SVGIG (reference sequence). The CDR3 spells CAWSSTGGQNYGYTF. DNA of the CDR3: TGTGCCTGGAGTAGTACAGGGGGGCAGAACTATGGCTACACCTTC.

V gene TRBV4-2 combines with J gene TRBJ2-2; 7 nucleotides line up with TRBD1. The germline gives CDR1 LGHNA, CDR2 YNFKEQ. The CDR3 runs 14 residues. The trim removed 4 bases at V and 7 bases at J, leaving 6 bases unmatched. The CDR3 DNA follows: TGTGCCAGCAGCCTAGACAGGGCTGGCGGGGAGCTGTTTTTT. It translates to CASSLDRAGGELFF.

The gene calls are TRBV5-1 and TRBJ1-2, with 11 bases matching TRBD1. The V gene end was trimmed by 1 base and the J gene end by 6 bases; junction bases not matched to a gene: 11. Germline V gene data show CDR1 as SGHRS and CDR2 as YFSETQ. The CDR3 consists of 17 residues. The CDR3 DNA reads TGCGCCAGCAGCTTGTATAGTCGTGGACAGGGGGCGGATGGCTACACCTTC. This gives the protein CASSLYSRGQGADGYTF.

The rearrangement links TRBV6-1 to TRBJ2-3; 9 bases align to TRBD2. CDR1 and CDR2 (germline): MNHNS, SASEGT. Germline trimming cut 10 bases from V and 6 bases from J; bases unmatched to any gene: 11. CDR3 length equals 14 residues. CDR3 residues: CATDPGLAVDTQYF. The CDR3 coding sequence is TGTGCCACCGACCCGGGACTAGCTGTGGATACGCAGTATTTT.